The subject of this entry is one T cell receptor (beta chain). The sample comes from a study of CD4 and CD8 cells across lung adenocarcinoma regions. The CDR3 spans 16 residues. Losses at the gene ends were 4 bases for V and 6 bases for J; bases not matched to a gene: 7. Germline V gene data show CDR1 as SGHDN and CDR2 as FVKESK. TCRdb reprocessed the PCR reads via MiXCR and lists one record per CDR3 protein. The sample has over 10,000 distinct CDR3 sequences, approximately 49% seen once; the top ten hold 30% to 40%. This chain links TRBV14 with TRBJ1-6; TRBD1 matches 9 bases. The source is a female donor with lung adenocarcinoma. The CD4 and CD8 labels of this study may be unreliable. What was sequenced was CD8+ T cells from the center of a lung tumor. This CDR3 reads CASSRTGARGNSPLHF. The CDR3 DNA follows: TGTGCCAGCAGCCGGACAGGGGCCAGGGGTAATTCACCCCTCCACTTT. Full variable domain (outside the CDR3, taken from reference TRBV14 and TRBJ1-6): EAGVTQFPSHSVIEKGQTVTLRCDPISGHDNLYWYRRVMGKEIKFLLHFVKESKQDESGMPNNRFLAERTGGTYSTLKVQPAELEDSGVYFCASSRTGARGNSPLHFGNGTRLTVT.